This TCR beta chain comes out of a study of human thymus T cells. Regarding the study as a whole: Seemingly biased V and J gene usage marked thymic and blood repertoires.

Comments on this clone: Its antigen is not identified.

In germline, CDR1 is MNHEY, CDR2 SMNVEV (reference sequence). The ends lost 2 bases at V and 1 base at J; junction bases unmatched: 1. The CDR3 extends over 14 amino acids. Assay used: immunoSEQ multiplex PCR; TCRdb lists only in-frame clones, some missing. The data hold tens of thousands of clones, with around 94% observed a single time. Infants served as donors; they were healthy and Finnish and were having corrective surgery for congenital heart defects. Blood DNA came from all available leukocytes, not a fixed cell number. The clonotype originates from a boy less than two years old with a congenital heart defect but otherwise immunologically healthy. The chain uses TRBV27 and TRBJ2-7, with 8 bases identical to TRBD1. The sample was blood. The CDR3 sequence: CASSLGQGSYEQYF. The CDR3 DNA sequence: TGTGCCAGCAGTTTAGGACAGGGTTCCTACGAGCAGTACTTC.